These 20 T cell receptor beta chains share one sample of origin, sequenced in a study of T cells after yellow fever vaccination. TCRdb called the 5' RACE reads again in MiXCR, with one record for every CDR3 protein. The table lists 250,000 to 300,000 distinct CDR3 sequences, under 9% of them singletons, with about 3.7% in the top ten. The material was CD4+ T cells sorted from PBMCs, obtained 5 days after the yellow fever booster vaccination. Receptors originate from a man younger than 30 who received the YFV17D yellow fever vaccine.

This clonotype was observed a few times. V and J are TRBV7-2 and TRBJ1-5; a weak D match, TRBD1 (6 bases). The CDR3 extends over 14 amino acids. The V gene lost 5 bases and the J gene lost 4 bases, with 12 bases spanning the gap. Per the germline V gene, CDR1 is SGHTA and CDR2 is FQGNSA. The CDR3 protein is CASSRQGRNQPQHF. CDR3 DNA sequence: TGTGCCAGCAGCCGCCAGGGGAGGAATCAGCCCCAGCATTTT. The complete variable domain, with remaining parts taken from reference TRBV7-2 and TRBJ1-5, reads GAGVSQSPSNKVTEKGKDVELRCDPISGHTALYWYRQSLGQGLEFLIYFQGNSAPDKSGLPSDRFSAERTGGSVSTLTIQRTQQEDSAVYLCASSRQGRNQPQHFGDGTRLSIL.

This clonotype came up a few times. V gene TRBV20-1 combines with J gene TRBJ1-2, with D uncertain. The CDR3 is 13 amino acids. Germline V CDR1 and CDR2: DFQATT, SNEGSKA (reference sequence). V was trimmed by 5 bases and J by 1 base, leaving 11 bases between them. CDR3 DNA: TGCAGTGCTTCCCTCCCGGGTAACTATGGCTACACCTTC. Translated: CSASLPGNYGYTF.

This clonotype has only a few counts. The chain is built from TRBV20-1 and TRBJ2-5, with TRBD2 matching 8 bases. CDR1 DFQATT and CDR2 SNEGSKA come from the germline V gene (reference sequence). V lost 7 bases, J lost 2 bases, and 9 bases stayed unmatched. The CDR3 contains 14 residues. CDR3 region: CSGGEAGVQETQYF. The CDR3 DNA sequence: TGCAGTGGGGGGGAAGCGGGGGTGCAAGAGACCCAGTACTTC.

This clonotype came up many times. This chain connects TRBV5-1 to TRBJ2-7, with TRBD2 as a possible D gene (5 bases). Looked up from germline, CDR1 is SGHRS and CDR2 is YFSETQ. Trimming removed 2 bases from V and 5 bases from J, with 14 bases in between. The CDR3 runs 14 residues. CDR3 coding DNA: TGCGCCAGCAGCTTCGGTCCGGCGGGCGACGAGCAGTACTTC. This codes for CASSFGPAGDEQYF.

This clonotype was observed many times. This sequence joins TRBV12-3 or TRBV12-4 and TRBJ1-1; TRBD1 is a possible D gene (5 bases). Trimming pared 2 bases from V and 0 bases from J, leaving 10 bases between. The CDR3 consists of 15 residues. DNA for the CDR3: TGTGCCAGCAGTTTATTCGGGGGACTGAACACTGAAGCTTTCTTT. This encodes CASSLFGGLNTEAFF.

This clonotype was detected only a few times. V and J are TRBV11-1 and TRBJ2-4, with D perhaps TRBD1 or TRBD2 (6 bases each). CDR1 is SGHAT, CDR2 FQDESV, per germline (reference sequence). The ends were cut back, 5 bases at V and 9 bases at J, with 11 bases in the middle. The CDR3 is 12 amino acids. The CDR3 protein is CASSAGQSIQYF. As DNA, the CDR3 is TGTGCCAGCAGCGCGGGACAAAGCATTCAGTACTTC. Complete variable domain (other parts from reference TRBV11-1 and TRBJ2-4): EAEVAQSPRYKITEKSQAVAFWCDPISGHATLYWYRQILGQGPELLVQFQDESVVDDSQLPKDRFSAERLKGVDSTLKIQPAELGDSAMYLCASSAGQSIQYFGAGTRLSVL.

This clonotype was found many times. The chain has TRBV20-1 and TRBJ2-3; D unresolved. The CDR3 has 11 amino acids. The germline V gene has CDR1 DFQATT and CDR2 SNEGSKA (reference sequence). Trimming left V 6 bases short and J 5 bases short, with 9 bases between. CDR3 in DNA: TGCAGTGCCGTAGGCCTAGATACGCAGTATTTT. Encoded protein: CSAVGLDTQYF.

The rearrangement uses TRBV19 and TRBJ2-7; a weak D match, TRBD2 (5 bases). Germline CDR1 reads LNHDA; CDR2 reads SQIVND (reference sequence). The length of the CDR3 is 13 residues. V was shortened by 8 bases and J by 0 bases, with 11 bases between the two germline ends. CDR3 sequence (DNA): TGTGCCAGTTCTCGGGGTGTCTCCTACGAGCAGTACGTC. It specifies CASSRGVSYEQYV.

This clonotype was detected many times. The V gene is TRBV20-1, the J gene TRBJ2-5; 8 bases fit TRBD1. This CDR3 is built from 16 residues. V dropped 0 bases and J dropped 2; count of bases not matched to a gene: 8. Germline V gene data show CDR1 as DFQATT and CDR2 as SNEGSKA (reference sequence). The CDR3 sequence: CSARDQGALFQETQYF. Written as DNA, the CDR3 is TGCAGTGCTAGAGACCAGGGGGCCCTTTTTCAAGAGACCCAGTACTTC.

The genes are TRBV20-1 and TRBJ2-3, with 15 bases that match TRBD2. Germline-derived CDR1 and CDR2 are DFQATT and SNEGSKA (reference sequence). With 4 bases clipped from V and 10 bases from J, the junction kept 6 bases outside the gene matches. The CDR3 has 14 amino acids. The CDR3 DNA reads as TGCAGTGCTATCCGGACTAGCGGGGGGGAAGCGCAGTATTTT. It yields the protein CSAIRTSGGEAQYF.

This clonotype appeared a few times. This chain uses TRBV6-2 or TRBV6-3 with TRBJ2-5; maybe TRBD1 (6 bases). Germline CDR1 reads MNHEY; CDR2 reads SVGEGT. V lost 7 bases to trimming and J lost 4 bases, with 10 bases between them. There are 12 residues in the CDR3. The CDR3 is CASTRGRETQYF. For the CDR3, the DNA is TGTGCCAGCACCAGGGGACGAGAGACCCAGTACTTC.

This clonotype was counted between two and nine times. V is TRBV19 and J is TRBJ2-3, with TRBD2 matching over 9 bases. This CDR3 is built from 16 residues. J lost 2 bases, V lost 4 bases, and 7 bases had no gene match. CDR1 is LNHDA and CDR2 is SQIVND in the germline V gene (reference sequence). CDR3 region: CASSTQRGAFTDTQYF. The CDR3 DNA is TGTGCCAGTAGTACCCAGCGGGGGGCCTTCACAGATACGCAGTATTTT.

This clonotype was observed a few times. The chain recombines TRBV4-3 with TRBJ1-2; maybe TRBD1 (5 bases). V dropped 3 bases and J dropped 7 bases, with 12 bases sitting between them. This CDR3 has 13 amino acids. Looked up from germline, CDR1 is LGHNA and CDR2 is YSLEER. CDR3 nucleotides: TGCGCCAGCAGCCAGATACAGGCTTCTGGCTACACCTTC. Translated: CASSQIQASGYTF.

This clonotype was seen more than once but under ten times. This rearrangement joins TRBV7-2 to TRBJ2-1, with 7 bases that match TRBD1. The CDR3 runs to 12 residues. V gave up 3 bases and J gave up 9 bases; unmatched junction bases: 2. CDR1 SGHTA and CDR2 FQGNSA come from the germline V gene. In nucleotides, the CDR3 is TGTGCCAGCAGCTTGACAGGGATTGAGCAGTTCTTC. Its translation is CASSLTGIEQFF.

The sample holds many counts of this clonotype. The V and J genes are TRBV6-2 or TRBV6-3 and TRBJ1-6; no definite D call. The CDR3 runs to 15 residues. Trimming left V 0 bases short and J 5 bases short, with 8 bases between. Germline lookup yields CDR1 MNHEY and CDR2 SVGEGT. The CDR3 DNA follows: TGTGCCAGCAGTTACTCGAAGTCTAATAATTCACCCCTCCACTTT. Amino acids: CASSYSKSNNSPLHF.

This clonotype was counted many times. The V and J genes are TRBV5-4 and TRBJ2-7; TRBD2 aligns across 11 bases. Germline assignment: CDR1 SGHNT and CDR2 YYREEE (reference sequence). V lost 4 bases and J lost 0; bases outside the gene matches: 3. This CDR3 is 15 amino acids long. CDR3 DNA: TGTGCCAGCAGCGGGACTAGCGGTTACTCCTACGAGCAGTACTTC. This encodes CASSGTSGYSYEQYF. The complete variable domain, with remaining parts taken from reference TRBV5-4 and TRBJ2-7, reads ETGVTQSPTHLIKTRGQQVTLRCSSQSGHNTVSWYQQALGQGPQFIFQYYREEENGRGNFPPRFSGLQFPNYSSELNVNALELDDSALYLCASSGTSGYSYEQYFGPGTRLTVT.

This clonotype has a count of ten or more. The rearrangement joins TRBV14 to TRBJ2-1; 7 bases align to TRBD2. The germline gives CDR1 SGHDN, CDR2 FVKESK. With 4 bases clipped from V and 1 base from J, the junction kept 10 bases outside the gene matches. The CDR3 is made up of 17 amino acids. CDR3 in amino acids: CASSLRAPGGSYNEQFF. DNA for the CDR3: TGTGCCAGCAGCCTTAGAGCCCCGGGGGGATCCTACAATGAGCAGTTCTTC.

The chain links TRBV12-3 or TRBV12-4 to TRBJ1-1, with D hard to call. The germline V and J ends were trimmed by 5 bases and 7 bases, with 14 bases remaining between them. The CDR3 runs to 13 residues. CDR3 sequence reads: CASSRRVTHEAFF. Written as DNA, the CDR3 is TGTGCCAGCAGTCGTCGGGTAACCCATGAAGCTTTCTTT.

This clonotype was seen a handful of times. This chain links TRBV5-1 with TRBJ2-7; 12 bases map to TRBD1. Germline-derived CDR1 and CDR2 are SGHRS and YFSETQ. The J segment lost 5 bases and the V segment lost 7 bases, leaving 7 bases of the junction unmatched. The CDR3 spans 14 residues. CDR3 in DNA: TGCGCCAGCCGGGCCGGGACAGGGGGCAACGAGCAGTACTTC. Its translation: CASRAGTGGNEQYF.

This clonotype was recorded a few times. The chain employs TRBV6-2 or TRBV6-3 and TRBJ1-1, with D possibly matching TRBD1 (5 bases). V was clipped by 7 bases and J by 3 bases, with 21 bases between them. The germline gives CDR1 MNHEY, CDR2 SVGEGT. There are 16 residues in the CDR3. The CDR3 DNA is TGTGCCAGCAAACCGGGTTGGGCAGGGCTGTACACTGAAGCTTTCTTT. Its translation: CASKPGWAGLYTEAFF.